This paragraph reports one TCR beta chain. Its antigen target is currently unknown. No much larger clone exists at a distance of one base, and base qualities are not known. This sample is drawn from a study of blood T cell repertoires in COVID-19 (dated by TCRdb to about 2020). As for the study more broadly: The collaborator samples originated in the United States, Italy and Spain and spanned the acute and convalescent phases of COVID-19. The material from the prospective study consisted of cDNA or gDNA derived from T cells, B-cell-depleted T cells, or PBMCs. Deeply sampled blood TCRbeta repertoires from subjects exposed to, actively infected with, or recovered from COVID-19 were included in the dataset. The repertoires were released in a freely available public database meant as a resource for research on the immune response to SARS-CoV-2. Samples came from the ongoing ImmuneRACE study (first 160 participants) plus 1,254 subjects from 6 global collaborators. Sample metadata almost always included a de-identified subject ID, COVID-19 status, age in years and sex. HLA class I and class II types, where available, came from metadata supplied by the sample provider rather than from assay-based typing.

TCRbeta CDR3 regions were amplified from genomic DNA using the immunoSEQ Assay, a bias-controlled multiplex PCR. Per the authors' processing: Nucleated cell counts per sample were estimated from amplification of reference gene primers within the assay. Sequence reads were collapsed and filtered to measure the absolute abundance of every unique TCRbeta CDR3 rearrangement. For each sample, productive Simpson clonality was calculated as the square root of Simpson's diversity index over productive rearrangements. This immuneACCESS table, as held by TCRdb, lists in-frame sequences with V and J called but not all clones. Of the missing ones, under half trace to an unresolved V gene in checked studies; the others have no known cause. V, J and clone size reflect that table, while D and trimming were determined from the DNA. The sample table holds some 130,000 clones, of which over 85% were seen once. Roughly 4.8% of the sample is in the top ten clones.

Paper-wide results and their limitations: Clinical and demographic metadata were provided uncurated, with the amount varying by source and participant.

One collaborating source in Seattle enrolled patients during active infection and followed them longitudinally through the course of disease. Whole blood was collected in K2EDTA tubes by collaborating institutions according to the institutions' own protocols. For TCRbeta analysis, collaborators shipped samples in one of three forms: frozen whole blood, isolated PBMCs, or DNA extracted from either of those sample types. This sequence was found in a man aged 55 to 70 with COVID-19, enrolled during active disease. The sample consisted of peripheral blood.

The CDR3 protein is CASSAGSTDTQYF. The DNA is TGTGCCAGCAGCGCGGGAAGCACAGATACGCAGTATTTT. Here the chain combines TRBV9 and TRBJ2-3; TRBD2 is a possible D gene, resting on 5 matching bases. The cysteine opens and the phenylalanine closes a CDR3 of 13 amino acids. The sequence is cut down to CDR3 DNA, 39 bases in frame from base 1. V is pared back by 3 bases and J by 0 bases, with 5 bases lying between the germline termini. Via the germline V gene, CDR1 is SGDLS and CDR2 YYNGEE. Reference TRBV9 and TRBJ2-3 genes cover what lies past the CDR3, so the full variable domain is DSGVTQTPKHLITATGQRVTLRCSPRSGDLSVYWYQQSLDQGLQFLIQYYNGEERAKGNILERFSAQQFPDLHSELNLSSLELGDSALYFCASSAGSTDTQYFGPGTRLTVL.